Listed below are T cell receptor beta chains from one sample, sequenced in a study of cytomegalovirus exposure and HLA in healthy donors. Sequenced by immunoSEQ multiplex PCR; TCRdb stores in-frame clones only, minus some. The sample shows some 150,000 clones, 79% of them seen only once. The sequencing sample was made of PBMCs. These receptors all stem from a man in his fifties in good health and CMV-seropositive. CDR3s leave out the opening cysteine and the closing phenylalanine or tryptophan.

CDR3: ASNQGSSNQPQH; V: TRBV2
CDR3: ASRGQVGTGELF; V: TRBV5-5
CDR3: SVEREGRSGNTIY; V: TRBV29-1
CDR3: AWGGYTDTEAF; V: TRBV30
CDR3: ASSPSRDTSYEQY; V: TRBV2
CDR3: ASSQRWAQFVGELF; V: TRBV4-1
CDR3: ASSLVGTGSYEQY; V: TRBV7-2
CDR3: ASSLTKKGRFYNEQF; V: TRBV28
CDR3: ASSYSAGGSGNTIY; V: TRBV6-5
CDR3: ASSANRDSSLGELF; V: TRBV2
CDR3: ASSLAGVTDTQY; V: TRBV7-3
CDR3: AWRVPPTGMNTEAF; V: TRBV30
CDR3: ASSILGGNTEAF; V: TRBV7-9
CDR3: SSSLDKINTGELF; V: TRBV7-9
CDR3: ASSSGQGVREQY; V: TRBV5-1
CDR3: ATSRDRENGYT; V: TRBV15
CDR3: SVAGGAGTDTQY; V: TRBV29-1
CDR3: ASSSGLAGGPVHEQY; V: TRBV7-2
CDR3: ASSEETQETQY; V: TRBV2
CDR3: ASSPTLAGVKDTQY; V: TRBV18
CDR3: ASSGDRSSYEQY; V: TRBV2
CDR3: ASSTGAANEKLF; V: TRBV6-1
CDR3: ASSPGTSGRTDTQY; V: TRBV2
CDR3: ASRKPGRDFGYT; V: TRBV28
CDR3: ASRTVTNSPLH; V: TRBV7-2
CDR3: ASSIKPGVYEQY; V: TRBV19
CDR3: ASSLLAGGQGDTQY; V: TRBV7-8
CDR3: ASSLGGADGYT; V: TRBV5-1
CDR3: ASSLAPYQETQY; V: TRBV5-1
CDR3: ASSLTRRETQY; V: TRBV28
CDR3: ASSAGTVSDTQY; V: TRBV5-6
CDR3: ASSFSLAGVNTQY; V: TRBV28
CDR3: ASRVQGTYEQY; V: TRBV2
CDR3: ASSVGSGGYNEQF; V: TRBV9
CDR3: AWSTGVNTEAF; V: TRBV30
CDR3: ASSGRGMNTEAF; V: TRBV5-4
CDR3: ASSPGGTGDTEAF; V: TRBV5-1
CDR3: ASSSTSGRAETQY; V: TRBV5-1
CDR3: AISPGLRTGELF; V: TRBV10-3
CDR3: ASSLATGRDYGYT; V: TRBV5-4
CDR3: ASSIRPPFGGGYT; V: TRBV19
CDR3: ASRQTGGSGELF; V: TRBV2
CDR3: ASSRQGASGNTIY; V: TRBV19
CDR3: AWSVQGSRAI; V: TRBV30
CDR3: ASSLKRLAETQY; V: TRBV11-2
CDR3: ASSSFSYGAF; V: TRBV28
CDR3: ASSRPGGVYEQY; V: TRBV6-1
CDR3: ASSQDANSGNTIY; V: TRBV14
CDR3: ASSRSLARAETQY; V: TRBV5-5
CDR3: ASSGTVQDNSPLH; V: TRBV2
CDR3: ASSFGTSGHYNEQF; V: TRBV11-2
CDR3: ASGRQGLNTEAF; V: TRBV2
CDR3: ASSPGLAGDEQY; V: TRBV2
CDR3: ASSPAGRAEAF; V: TRBV6-5